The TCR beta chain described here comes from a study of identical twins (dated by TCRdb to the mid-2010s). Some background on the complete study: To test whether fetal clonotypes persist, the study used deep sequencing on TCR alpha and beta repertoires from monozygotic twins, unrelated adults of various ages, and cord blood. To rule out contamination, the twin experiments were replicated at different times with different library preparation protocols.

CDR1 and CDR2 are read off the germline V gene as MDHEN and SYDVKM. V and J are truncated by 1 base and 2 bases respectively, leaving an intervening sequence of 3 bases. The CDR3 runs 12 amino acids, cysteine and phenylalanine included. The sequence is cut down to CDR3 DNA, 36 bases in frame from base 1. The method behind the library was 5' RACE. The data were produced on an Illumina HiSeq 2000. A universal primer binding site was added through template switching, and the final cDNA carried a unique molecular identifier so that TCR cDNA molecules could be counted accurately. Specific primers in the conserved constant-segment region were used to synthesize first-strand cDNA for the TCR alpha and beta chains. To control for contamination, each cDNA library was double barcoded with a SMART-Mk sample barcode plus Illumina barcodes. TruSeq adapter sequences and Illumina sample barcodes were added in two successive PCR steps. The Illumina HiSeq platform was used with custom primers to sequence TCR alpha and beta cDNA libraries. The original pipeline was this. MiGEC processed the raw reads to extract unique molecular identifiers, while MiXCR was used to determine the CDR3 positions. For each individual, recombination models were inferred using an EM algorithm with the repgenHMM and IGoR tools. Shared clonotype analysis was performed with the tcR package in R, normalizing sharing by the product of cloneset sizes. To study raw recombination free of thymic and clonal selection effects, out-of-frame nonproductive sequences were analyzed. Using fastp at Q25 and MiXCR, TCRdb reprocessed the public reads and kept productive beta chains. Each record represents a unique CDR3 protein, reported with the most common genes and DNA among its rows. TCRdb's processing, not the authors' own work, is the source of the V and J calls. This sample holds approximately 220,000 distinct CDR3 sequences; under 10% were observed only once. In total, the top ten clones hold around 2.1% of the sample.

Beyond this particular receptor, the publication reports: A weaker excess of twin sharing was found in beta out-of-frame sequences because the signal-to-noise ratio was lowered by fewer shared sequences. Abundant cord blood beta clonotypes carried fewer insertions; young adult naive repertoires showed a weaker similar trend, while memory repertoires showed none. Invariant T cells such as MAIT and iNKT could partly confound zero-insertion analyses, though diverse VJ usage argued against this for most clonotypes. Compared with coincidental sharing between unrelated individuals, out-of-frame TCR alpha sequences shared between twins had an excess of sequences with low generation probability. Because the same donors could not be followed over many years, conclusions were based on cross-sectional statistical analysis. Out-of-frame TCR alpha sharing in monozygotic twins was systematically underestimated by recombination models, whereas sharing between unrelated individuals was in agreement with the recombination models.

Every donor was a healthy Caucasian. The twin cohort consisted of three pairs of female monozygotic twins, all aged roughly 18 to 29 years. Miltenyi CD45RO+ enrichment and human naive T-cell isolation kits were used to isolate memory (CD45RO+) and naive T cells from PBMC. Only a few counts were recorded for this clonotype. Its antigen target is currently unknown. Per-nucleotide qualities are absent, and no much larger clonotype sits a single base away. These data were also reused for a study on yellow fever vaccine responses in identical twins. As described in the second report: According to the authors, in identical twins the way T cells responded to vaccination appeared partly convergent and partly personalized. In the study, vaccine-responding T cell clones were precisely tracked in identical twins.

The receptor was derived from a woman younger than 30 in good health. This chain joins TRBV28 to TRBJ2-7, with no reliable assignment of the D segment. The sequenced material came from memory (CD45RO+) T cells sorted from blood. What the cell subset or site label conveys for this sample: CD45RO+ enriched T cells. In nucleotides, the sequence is TGTGCCAGCAGTTTATACACCTACGAGCAGTACTTC. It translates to CASSLYTYEQYF.